Each of the 18 T cell receptor beta chains below was sequenced from the same sample in a study of T cells in Graves' hyperthyroidism and ophthalmopathy. RNA transcripts yielded amplified TCR beta CDR3 regions. Carried out on the TCR CDR3, a first-round RT-PCR used the HTBI primer set. From the multiplex PCR reads, TCRdb called clonotypes with MiXCR, one entry per CDR3 protein. The table records nearly 600,000 distinct CDR3 sequences, 13% to 15% of them present only once. Specimen: blood. All receptors derive from a woman under 30 with Graves' ophthalmopathy.

The table lists this clonotype with many counts. The chain is built from TRBV28 and TRBJ1-5; D might be TRBD1 (5 bases). Trimming removed 6 bases from V and 4 bases from J, with 13 bases in between. The CDR3 extends over 14 amino acids. The germline V gene encodes CDR1 MDHEN and CDR2 SYDVKM. The CDR3 sequence: CASSPVTVNQPQHF. CDR3 sequence (DNA): TGTGCCAGCAGCCCCGTGACAGTGAATCAGCCCCAGCATTTT. Full variable domain (rest looked up from reference TRBV28 and TRBJ1-5): DVKVTQSSRYLVKRTGEKVFLECVQDMDHENMFWYRQDPGLGLRLIYFSYDVKMKEKGDIPEGYSVSREKKERFSLILESASTNQTSMYLCASSPVTVNQPQHFGDGTRLSIL.

The chain has TRBV19 and TRBJ2-7; 8 bases align to TRBD1. Germline values: CDR1 LNHDA, CDR2 SQIVND (reference sequence). The CDR3 totals 15 residues. V lost 0 bases and J lost 0; bases outside the gene matches: 1. The CDR3 coding sequence is TGTGCCAGTAGTATAGAACAGGGGGTCTCCTACGAGCAGTACTTC. Amino acid sequence: CASSIEQGVSYEQYF.

This clonotype was counted between two and nine times. This chain uses TRBV20-1 with TRBJ1-2; no clear D. Germline lookup yields CDR1 DFQATT and CDR2 SNEGSKA (reference sequence). Trimming left V 1 base short and J 3 bases short, with 12 bases between. The CDR3 length is 14 residues. The CDR3 nucleotides read TGCAGTGCTAGAGGGTCCGGCAGCTACTATGGCTACACCTTC. Translation: CSARGSGSYYGYTF.

The CDR3 here is CASSIGFLGRENTEAFF. The CDR3 DNA follows: TGTGCCAGTAGTATAGGTTTTCTGGGCCGGGAGAACACTGAAGCTTTCTTT. The V and J genes are TRBV19 and TRBJ1-1; D unresolved. Germline CDR1 is LNHDA and CDR2 is SQIVND (reference sequence). V lost 1 base and J lost 1, with 16 bases in between. CDR3 length: 17 amino acids.

This clonotype turned up a few times. CDR3 DNA sequence: TGTGCCAGCAGCTTAAGGGGCAGGGGGAGGGGAAGTGAAAAACTGTTTTTT. This gives the protein CASSLRGRGRGSEKLFF. This rearrangement joins TRBV7-9 to TRBJ1-4; 7 nucleotides match TRBD1. V lost 2 bases, J lost 7 bases, and 13 bases stayed unmatched. The germline CDR1 and CDR2 sequences are SEHNR and FQNEAQ (reference sequence). CDR3 length: 17 amino acids.

This clonotype was seen only a few times. The chain uses TRBV15 and TRBJ2-7, with 10 bases aligning to TRBD1. CDR1 and CDR2 (germline): LNHNV, YYDKDF (reference sequence). This CDR3 has 15 residues. With V trimmed by 4 bases and J by 3 bases, 6 bases remained unmatched. This CDR3 is CATSIARTGGYEQYF. The CDR3 nucleotides read TGTGCCACCAGCATCGCCCGGACAGGGGGCTACGAGCAGTACTTC.

About this clonotype itself: Germline is not matched at one junction end, which may reflect a read error. V usage is TRBV4-2 and J usage is TRBJ2-1; the match to TRBD2 covers 10 bases. CDR1 and CDR2 (germline): LGHNA, YNFKEQ. The CDR3 consists of 15 residues. Here the CDR3 DNA reads TGTGCCAGCAGCCTAGGACTAGCGGACATCAATGAGCGGTTCTTC. The encoded protein is CASSLGLADINERFF.

Many counts were recorded for this clonotype. The genes are TRBV6-6 and TRBJ2-1; unclear D gene. The germline CDR1 and CDR2 sequences are MNHNY and SVGAGI (reference sequence). Trimming pared 2 bases from V and 3 bases from J, leaving 8 bases between. The CDR3 spans 14 residues. CDR3 sequence (DNA): TGTGCCAGCAGTTACATGGGTCGCTACAATGAGCAGTTCTTC. Encoded protein: CASSYMGRYNEQFF.

The rearrangement links TRBV28 to TRBJ2-4; the D is unclear. The CDR3 has 14 residues. The ends were cut back, 3 bases at V and 3 bases at J, with 9 bases in the middle. The germline V gene has CDR1 MDHEN and CDR2 SYDVKM. CDR3 coding DNA: TGTGCCAGCAGTTTCGCGGTTGACAAAAACATTCAGTACTTC. The encoded protein is CASSFAVDKNIQYF.

This clonotype was observed many times. The V and J genes are TRBV27 and TRBJ2-1; 8 bases are shared with TRBD2. Germline V gene data show CDR1 as MNHEY and CDR2 as SMNVEV (reference sequence). Germline trimming cut 3 bases from V and 0 bases from J; bases unmatched to any gene: 4. CDR3 length: 16 residues. The CDR3 here is CASSFQRESSYNEQFF. As DNA, the CDR3 is TGTGCCAGCAGTTTTCAGCGGGAGAGCTCCTACAATGAGCAGTTCTTC.

This clonotype was seen many times. This chain links TRBV12-3 or TRBV12-4 with TRBJ1-5, with D unresolved. Between the trimmed V and J ends, which lost 3 bases and 2 bases, there was a span of 8 bases. This CDR3 comprises 14 residues. The CDR3 reads CASSLMGGNQPQHF. CDR3 DNA: TGTGCCAGCAGTTTGATGGGCGGCAATCAGCCCCAGCATTTT.

A few counts support this clonotype. This sequence joins TRBV7-9 and TRBJ2-5, with 8 bases lining up with TRBD1. Germline V lookup: CDR1 SEHNR, CDR2 FQNEAQ (reference sequence). This CDR3 region has 15 residues. J was trimmed by 5 bases and V by 5 bases; bases with no gene match: 10. CDR3 loop: CASSNGAGGWETQYF. The CDR3 region has the DNA TGTGCCAGCAGCAACGGGGCAGGGGGCTGGGAGACCCAGTACTTC.

The table lists this clonotype with a few counts. The chain employs TRBV29-1 and TRBJ2-7, with D perhaps TRBD1 (6 bases). CDR3 length: 12 residues. With 7 bases removed from V and 0 bases from J, the gap between germline ends came to 10 bases. Germline assignment: CDR1 SQVTM and CDR2 ANQGSEA. The CDR3 reads CSGQAGSYEQYF. The CDR3 DNA reads TGCAGCGGACAGGCCGGCTCCTACGAGCAGTACTTC.

The chain employs TRBV27 and TRBJ1-1; D remains ambiguous. The CDR3 contains 15 residues. Trimming took 5 bases from V and 2 from J, leaving 15 bases between them. The germline gives CDR1 MNHEY, CDR2 SMNVEV (reference sequence). CDR3 nucleotide sequence: TGTGCCAGCAGTGCCAATGACGTCGGAAACACTGAAGCTTTCTTT. Protein: CASSANDVGNTEAFF.

This clonotype was detected many times. The rearrangement joins TRBV7-3 to TRBJ2-7, with TRBD1 identical over 8 bases. This CDR3 has 16 residues. CDR1 and CDR2 (germline): SGHTA, FQGTGA. V lost 5 bases, J lost 0 bases, and 9 bases stayed unmatched. In nucleotides, the CDR3 is TGTGCCAGCAGCCCAATGGACAGGGTTAGCTCCTACGAGCAGTACTTC. This codes for CASSPMDRVSSYEQYF.

This clonotype was picked up many times. V usage is TRBV12-3 or TRBV12-4 and J usage is TRBJ1-1, with D uncertain. The CDR3 has 12 amino acids. Trimming took 10 bases from V and 5 from J, leaving 14 bases between them. CDR3 in amino acids: CATSYGGTEAFF. CDR3 in DNA: TGTGCCACCTCTTATGGTGGAACTGAAGCTTTCTTT.

This clonotype was seen many times. The chain joins TRBV5-6 to TRBJ2-1; 9 bases fit TRBD2. V lost 3 bases, J lost 1 base, and 5 bases stayed unmatched. Germline loops: CDR1 SGHDT, CDR2 YYEEEE. The CDR3 contains 16 residues. CDR3 sequence (DNA): TGTGCCAGCAGCTCATGGACTAGCGAGTCCTACAATGAGCAGTTCTTC. It yields the protein CASSSWTSESYNEQFF.

CDR3 loop: CASSNPGDPAGDTEAFF. CDR3 sequence (DNA): TGTGCCAGCAGTAACCCGGGGGACCCCGCTGGGGACACTGAAGCTTTCTTT. The chain couples TRBV6-5 to TRBJ1-1; a possible D gene is TRBD1 (5 bases). CDR3 size: 17 residues. Germline V lookup: CDR1 MNHEY, CDR2 SVGAGI. The V and J ends lost 5 bases and 3 bases respectively, with 22 bases between them.